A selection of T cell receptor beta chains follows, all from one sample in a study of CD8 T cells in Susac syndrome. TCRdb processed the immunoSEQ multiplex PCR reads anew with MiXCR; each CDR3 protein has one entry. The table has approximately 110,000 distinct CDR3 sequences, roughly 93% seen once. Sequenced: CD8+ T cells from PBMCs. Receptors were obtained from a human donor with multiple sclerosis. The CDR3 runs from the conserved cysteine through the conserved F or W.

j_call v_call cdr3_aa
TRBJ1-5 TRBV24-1 CATSDFGSNQPQHF
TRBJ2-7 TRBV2 CASSDTDRVYEQYF
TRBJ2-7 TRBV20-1 CSARTDESGAPEIYEQYF
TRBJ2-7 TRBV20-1 CSARNDSGVSYEQYF
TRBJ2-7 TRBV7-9 CASGNYEQYF
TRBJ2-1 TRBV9 CASNTQLAGLLNEQFF
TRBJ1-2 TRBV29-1 CSVEQGYNYGYTF
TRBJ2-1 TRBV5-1 CASRFRQGGYNEQFF
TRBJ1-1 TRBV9 CASSVARSSATEAFF
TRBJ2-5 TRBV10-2 CASSLDFAGEHKETQYF
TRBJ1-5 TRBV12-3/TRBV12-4 CASSLALDREEDQPQHF
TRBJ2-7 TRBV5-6 CASSAQPSEQYF
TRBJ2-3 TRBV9 CASSVKGSTDTQYF
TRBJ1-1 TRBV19 CASRRRGTNTEAFF
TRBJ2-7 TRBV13 CASSPRGAGRNSYEQYF
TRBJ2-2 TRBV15 CATRMLADLAGELFF
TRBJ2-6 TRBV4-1 CASRPTGGANVLTF
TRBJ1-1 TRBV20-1 CSARDWRENTEAFF
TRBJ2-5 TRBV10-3 CAISDARVQETQYF
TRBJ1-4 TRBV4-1 CASSLWLFNEKLFF
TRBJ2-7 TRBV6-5 CASSYSLAGAYEQYF
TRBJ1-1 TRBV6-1 CASSPTGSVTEAFF
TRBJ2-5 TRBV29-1 CSVEGPESGETQYF
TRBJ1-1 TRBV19 CASSIGGLYTEAFF
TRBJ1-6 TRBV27 CASPTRQGGSPLHF
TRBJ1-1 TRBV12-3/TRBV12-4 CASTHGRTEAFF
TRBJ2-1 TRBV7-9 CASSFPTGGYNEQFF
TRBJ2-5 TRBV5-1 CASSFTAGQQETQYF